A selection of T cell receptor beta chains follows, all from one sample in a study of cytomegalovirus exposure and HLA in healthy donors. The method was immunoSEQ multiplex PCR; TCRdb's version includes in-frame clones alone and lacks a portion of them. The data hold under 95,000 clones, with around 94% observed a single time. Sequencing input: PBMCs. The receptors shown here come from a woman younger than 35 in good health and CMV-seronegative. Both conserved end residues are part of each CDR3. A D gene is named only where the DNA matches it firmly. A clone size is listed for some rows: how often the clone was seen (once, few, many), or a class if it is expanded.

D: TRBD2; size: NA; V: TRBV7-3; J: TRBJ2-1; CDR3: CASSFPHPTSGNSYNEQFF; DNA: TGTGCCAGCAGCTTTCCCCACCCGACTAGCGGGAACTCCTACAATGAGCAGTTCTTC
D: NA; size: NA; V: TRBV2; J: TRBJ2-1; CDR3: CASSYYNEQFF; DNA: TGTGCCAGCAGTTATTACAATGAGCAGTTCTTC
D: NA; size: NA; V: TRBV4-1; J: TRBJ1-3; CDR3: CASSLMAFSGNTIYF; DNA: TGCGCCAGCAGCCTTATGGCCTTCTCTGGAAACACCATATATTTT
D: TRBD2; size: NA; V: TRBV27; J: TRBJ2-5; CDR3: CASSVLGGGETQYF; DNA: TGTGCCAGCAGTGTATTGGGCGGGGGAGAGACCCAGTACTTC
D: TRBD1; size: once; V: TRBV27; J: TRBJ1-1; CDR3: CASSAPGQRNTEAFF; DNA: TGTGCCAGCAGTGCACCGGGACAGAGAAACACTGAAGCTTTCTTT
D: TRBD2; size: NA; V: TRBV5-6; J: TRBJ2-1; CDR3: CASSPAGRGNEQFF; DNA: TGTGCCAGCAGCCCGGCGGGGAGGGGCAATGAGCAGTTCTTC
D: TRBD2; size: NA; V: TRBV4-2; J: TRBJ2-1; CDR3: CASSQEPAGAYNEQFF; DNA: TGTGCCAGCAGCCAAGAGCCAGCGGGGGCCTACAATGAGCAGTTCTTC
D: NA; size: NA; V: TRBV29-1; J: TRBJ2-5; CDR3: CSVGVLGGQETQYF; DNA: TGCAGCGTTGGGGTCCTCGGAGGGCAAGAGACCCAGTACTTC
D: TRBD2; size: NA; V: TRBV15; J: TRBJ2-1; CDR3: CATSRDGTSGSAVQFF; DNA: TGTGCCACCAGCAGAGATGGGACTAGCGGGAGCGCGGTGCAGTTCTTC
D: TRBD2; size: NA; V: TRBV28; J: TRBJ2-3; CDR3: CASSPRTSGRTDTQYF; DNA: TGTGCCAGCAGTCCAAGGACTAGCGGACGCACAGATACGCAGTATTTT
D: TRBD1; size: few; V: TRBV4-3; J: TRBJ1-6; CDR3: CASSQVPGQGAFDMNSPLHF; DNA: TGCGCCAGCAGCCAAGTCCCAGGACAGGGGGCATTCGATATGAATTCACCCCTCCACTTT
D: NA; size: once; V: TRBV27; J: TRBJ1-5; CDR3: CASSSGLGNQPQHF; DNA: TGTGCCAGCAGTTCGGGATTGGGCAATCAGCCCCAGCATTTT
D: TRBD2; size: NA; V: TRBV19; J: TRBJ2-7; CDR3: CASSLLAGHYEQYF; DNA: TGTGCCAGTAGTTTACTAGCGGGGCACTACGAGCAGTACTTC
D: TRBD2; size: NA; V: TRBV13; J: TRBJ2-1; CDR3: CASSWGLAGTNNEQFF; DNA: TGTGCCAGCAGCTGGGGACTAGCGGGGACAAACAATGAGCAGTTCTTC
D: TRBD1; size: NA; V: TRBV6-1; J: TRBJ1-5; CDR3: CASSERGQGAWGNQPQHF; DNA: TGTGCCAGCAGTGAACGGGGACAGGGGGCTTGGGGTAATCAGCCCCAGCATTTT
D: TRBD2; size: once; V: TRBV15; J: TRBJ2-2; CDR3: CATSRDQVSGRVGELFF; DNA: TGTGCCACCAGCAGAGATCAAGTTAGCGGGAGGGTCGGGGAGCTGTTTTTT
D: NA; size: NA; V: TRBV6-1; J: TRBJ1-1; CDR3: CASMLQTNTEAFF; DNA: TGTGCCAGCATGCTCCAGACAAACACTGAAGCTTTCTTT
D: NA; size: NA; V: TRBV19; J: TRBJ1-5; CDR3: CASITLGNQPQHF; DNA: TGTGCCAGTATCACTCTGGGCAATCAGCCCCAGCATTTT
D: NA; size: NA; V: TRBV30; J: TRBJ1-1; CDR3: CAWSARTEAFF; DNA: TGTGCCTGGAGTGCTAGGACTGAAGCTTTCTTT
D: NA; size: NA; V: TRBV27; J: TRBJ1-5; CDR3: CASAGGSNQPQHF; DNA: TGTGCCAGCGCCGGGGGTAGCAATCAGCCCCAGCATTTT
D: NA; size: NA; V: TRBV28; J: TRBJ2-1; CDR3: CATLDSSYNEQFF; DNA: TGTGCCACCCTGGACAGCTCCTACAATGAGCAGTTCTTC
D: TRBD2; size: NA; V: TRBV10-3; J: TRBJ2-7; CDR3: CATGRLAGHYEQYF; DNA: TGTGCCACGGGAAGGCTAGCGGGGCACTACGAGCAGTACTTC
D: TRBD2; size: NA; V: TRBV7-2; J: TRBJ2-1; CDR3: CASSLRLAGGHLLNEQFF; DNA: TGTGCCAGCAGCTTAAGACTAGCGGGAGGGCATCTGTTGAATGAGCAGTTCTTC
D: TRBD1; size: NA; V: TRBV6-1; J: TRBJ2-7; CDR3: CASTRQGYPEQYF; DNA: TGTGCCAGCACCCGACAGGGATACCCCGAGCAGTACTTC
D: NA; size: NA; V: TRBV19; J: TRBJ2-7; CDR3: CASSLGGPPYEQYF; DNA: TGTGCCAGTAGCCTGGGCGGGCCCCCCTACGAGCAGTACTTC
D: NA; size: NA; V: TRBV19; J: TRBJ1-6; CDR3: CASSLTGYNSPLHF; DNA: TGTGCCAGTAGTCTAACAGGGTATAATTCACCCCTCCACTTT
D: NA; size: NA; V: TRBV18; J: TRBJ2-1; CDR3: CASSLTLGANEQFF; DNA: TGTGCCAGCTCACTGACACTGGGAGCGAATGAGCAGTTCTTC